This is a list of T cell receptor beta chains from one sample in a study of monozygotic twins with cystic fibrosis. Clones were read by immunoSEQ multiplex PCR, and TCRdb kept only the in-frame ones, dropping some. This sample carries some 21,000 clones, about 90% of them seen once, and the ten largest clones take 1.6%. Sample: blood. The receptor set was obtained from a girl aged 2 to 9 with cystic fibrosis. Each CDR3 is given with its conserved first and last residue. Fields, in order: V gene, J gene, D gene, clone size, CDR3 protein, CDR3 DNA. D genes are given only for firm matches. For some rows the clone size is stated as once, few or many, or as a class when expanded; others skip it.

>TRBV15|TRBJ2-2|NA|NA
CATSGGHTNTGELFF
TGTGCCACCAGCGGTGGACATACGAACACCGGGGAGCTGTTTTTT
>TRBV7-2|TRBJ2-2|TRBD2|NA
CASSLAPSLGLAGVRTGELFF
TGTGCCAGCAGCTTAGCACCTTCCCTAGGACTAGCGGGAGTAAGAACCGGGGAGCTGTTTTTT
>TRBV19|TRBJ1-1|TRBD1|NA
CASKDRAIAEAFF
TGTGCCAGTAAGGACAGGGCGATCGCTGAAGCTTTCTTT
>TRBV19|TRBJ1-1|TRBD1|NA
CASTLSGTGDLTEAFF
TGTGCCAGTACCCTTTCCGGGACAGGGGATCTCACTGAAGCTTTCTTT
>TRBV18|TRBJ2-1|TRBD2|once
CASSPPGLAPYNEQFF
TGTGCCAGCTCACCCCCGGGACTAGCCCCCTACAATGAGCAGTTCTTC
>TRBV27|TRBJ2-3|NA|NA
CASSFRARPNSYRTDTQYF
TGTGCCAGCAGTTTTAGAGCGAGACCCAACTCGTACCGCACAGATACGCAGTATTTT
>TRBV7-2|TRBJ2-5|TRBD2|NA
CASSSGLAGGRETQYF
TGTGCCAGCAGCTCGGGACTAGCGGGAGGAAGAGAGACCCAGTACTTC
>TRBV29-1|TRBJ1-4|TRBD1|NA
CSVTQGGDEKLFF
TGCAGCGTTACACAGGGGGGCGATGAAAAACTGTTTTTT
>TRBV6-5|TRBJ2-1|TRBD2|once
CASSGGGRGYNEQFF
TGTGCCAGCAGCGGAGGCGGGAGGGGGTACAATGAGCAGTTCTTC
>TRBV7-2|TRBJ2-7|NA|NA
CASSPPPGAGYEQYF
TGTGCCAGCAGCCCCCCCCCGGGAGCAGGGTACGAGCAGTACTTC
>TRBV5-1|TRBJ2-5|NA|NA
CASSFENRGLSRETQYF
TGCGCCAGCAGCTTTGAAAACAGGGGACTTTCTCGGGAGACCCAGTACTTC
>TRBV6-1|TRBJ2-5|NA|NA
CASRDRNQETQYF
TGTGCCAGCAGAGACAGGAACCAAGAGACCCAGTACTTC
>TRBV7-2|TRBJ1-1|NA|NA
CASSLVPAALNTEAFF
TGTGCCAGCAGCTTAGTCCCGGCGGCACTGAACACTGAAGCTTTCTTT
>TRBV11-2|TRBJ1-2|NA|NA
CASSPSQANYGYTF
TGTGCCAGCAGCCCGAGCCAGGCCAACTATGGCTACACCTTC
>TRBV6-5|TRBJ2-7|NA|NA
CASSPKSYEQYF
TGTGCCAGCAGCCCAAAGTCCTACGAGCAGTACTTC
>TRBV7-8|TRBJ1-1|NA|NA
CASSGGRDMNTEAFF
TGTGCCAGCAGCGGGGGGCGGGACATGAACACTGAAGCTTTCTTT
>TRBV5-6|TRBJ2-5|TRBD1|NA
CASSPDRDQETQYF
TGTGCCAGCAGCCCGGACAGGGACCAAGAGACCCAGTACTTC
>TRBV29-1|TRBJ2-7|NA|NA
CSVRGQPSGNEQYF
TGCAGCGTTAGAGGGCAGCCCTCTGGGAACGAGCAGTACTTC
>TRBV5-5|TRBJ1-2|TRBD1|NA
CASSPRDRDGYTF
TGTGCCAGCAGCCCCCGGGACAGGGACGGCTACACCTTC
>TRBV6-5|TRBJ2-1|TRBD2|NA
CASSWGGRYNEQFF
TGTGCCAGCAGTTGGGGCGGGAGATACAATGAGCAGTTCTTC
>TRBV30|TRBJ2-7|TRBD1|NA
CAWRTGTGGYKQYF
TGTGCCTGGAGGACCGGGACAGGGGGATACAAGCAGTACTTC
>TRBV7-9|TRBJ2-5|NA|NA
CASSGVETQYF
TGTGCCAGCAGCGGGGTTGAGACCCAGTACTTC
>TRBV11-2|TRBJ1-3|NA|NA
CASSLGLLRAGNTIYF
TGTGCCAGCAGCTTAGGTCTCTTAAGGGCTGGAAACACCATATATTTT
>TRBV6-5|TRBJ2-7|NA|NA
CASSYATDSTHEQYF
TGTGCCAGCAGTTACGCCACCGACAGTACCCACGAGCAGTACTTC
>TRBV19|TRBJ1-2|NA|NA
CASSNREPYGYTF
TGTGCCAGTAGTAACAGGGAACCTTATGGCTACACCTTC
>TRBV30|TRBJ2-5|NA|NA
CAWRDLGTETQYF
TGTGCCTGGAGGGACCTAGGGACAGAGACCCAGTACTTC
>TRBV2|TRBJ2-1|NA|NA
CASKGGLYNEQFF
TGTGCCAGCAAGGGTGGGCTTTACAATGAGCAGTTCTTC